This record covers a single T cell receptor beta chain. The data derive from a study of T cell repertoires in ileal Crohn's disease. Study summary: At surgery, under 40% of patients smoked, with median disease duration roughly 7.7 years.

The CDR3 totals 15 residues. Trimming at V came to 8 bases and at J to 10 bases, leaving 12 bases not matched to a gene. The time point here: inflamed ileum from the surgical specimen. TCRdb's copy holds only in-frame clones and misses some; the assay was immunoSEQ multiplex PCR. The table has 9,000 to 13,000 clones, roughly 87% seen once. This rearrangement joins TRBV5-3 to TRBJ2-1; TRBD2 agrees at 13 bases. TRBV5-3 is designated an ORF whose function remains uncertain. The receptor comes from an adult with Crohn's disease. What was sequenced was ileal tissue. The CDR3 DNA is TGTGCCAGCAGCCTCGGACTAGCGGGAGCGGGGGAGCAGTTCTTC. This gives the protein CASSLGLAGAGEQFF.